The 10 T cell receptor beta chains presented below share a single source sample, sequenced in a study of shared clonotypes between healthy human individuals. Libraries were prepared by immunoSEQ multiplex PCR; TCRdb keeps only in-frame clonotypes and omits some of them. The table lists under 2.5 million clones, approximately 90% of them singletons. The specimen was naive CD4+ T cells from PBMCs. Indicated subset: CD45RA+ positively selected. All receptors derive from a man between 18 and 35 years old in good health. Some clones in this sample may be carry-over from other donors' samples.

This rearrangement joins TRBV7-2 to TRBJ2-1, with a tentative D call TRBD1 (5 bases). Per the germline V gene, CDR1 is SGHTA and CDR2 is FQGNSA. CDR3 length: 16 residues. V lost 2 bases, J lost 0 bases, and 11 bases lay in between. The CDR3 protein is CASSLSGASSYNEQFF. CDR3 bases: TGTGCCAGCAGCTTATCTGGGGCCAGCTCCTACAATGAGCAGTTCTTC.

The chain uses TRBV9 and TRBJ2-7, with 9 bases identical to TRBD2. The CDR3 covers 14 residues. In germline, CDR1 is SGDLS, CDR2 YYNGEE. V lost 0 bases to trimming and J lost 5 bases; unmatched junction nucleotides: 3. In DNA form, the CDR3 reads TGTGCCAGCAGCGTAGATAGCGGGAGCAACGAGCAGTACTTC. Protein: CASSVDSGSNEQYF.

The chain recombines TRBV4-2 with TRBJ2-2, with D maybe TRBD1 (6 bases). CDR1 is LGHNA, CDR2 YNFKEQ, per germline. This CDR3 has 14 amino acids. V was clipped by 6 bases and J by 6 bases, with 14 bases between them. CDR3 nucleotide sequence: TGTGCCAGCAGTCCTAACAGGGTCGCCGGGGAGCTGTTTTTT. Encoded protein: CASSPNRVAGELFF.

This chain uses TRBV5-4 with TRBJ1-6; D perhaps matches TRBD1 (5 bases). The CDR3 extends over 13 amino acids. From germline, CDR1 is SGHNT and CDR2 YYREEE (reference sequence). The V and J ends lost 5 bases and 6 bases respectively, with 9 bases between them. The CDR3 coding sequence is TGTGCCAGCAGACAGGAGAGTAATTCACCCCTCCACTTT. Its translation: CASRQESNSPLHF.

This clone showed up just once. This chain connects TRBV5-6 to TRBJ2-6; D call uncertain. CDR3 length: 16 amino acids. The germline V gene encodes CDR1 SGHDT and CDR2 YYEEEE. V lost 4 bases to trimming and J lost 0 bases, with 11 bases between them. The CDR3 DNA is TGTGCCAGCAGCCGGACGGGCAGCTCTGGGGCCAACGTCCTGACTTTC. Protein product: CASSRTGSSGANVLTF.

The V and J genes are TRBV5-4 and TRBJ1-1; D not resolved. The ends were cut back, 4 bases at V and 1 base at J, with 11 bases in the middle. The CDR3 loop spans 14 amino acids. Germline CDR1 SGHNT, CDR2 YYREEE (reference sequence). The CDR3 DNA follows: TGTGCCAGCAGCCGAGGGTCGGCGAACACTGAAGCTTTCTTT. Protein: CASSRGSANTEAFF.

This chain joins TRBV7-3 and TRBJ2-1; D ambiguous. The CDR3 consists of 13 residues. V was shortened by 3 bases and J by 7 bases, with 10 bases between the two germline ends. CDR1 is SGHTA, CDR2 FQGTGA, per germline. The CDR3 here is CASSFNGRNEQFF. The CDR3 DNA reads as TGTGCCAGCAGCTTCAACGGACGTAATGAGCAGTTCTTC.

The chain uses TRBV27 and TRBJ1-1; 9 bases map to TRBD1. CDR3 size: 16 residues. The J segment lost 4 bases and the V segment lost 3 bases, leaving 9 bases of the junction unmatched. Germline V gene lookup returns CDR1 MNHEY and CDR2 SMNVEV (reference sequence). CDR3 coding DNA: TGTGCCAGCAGTTTGTCTGGACAGGGGTTTGTCACTGAAGCTTTCTTT. As protein: CASSLSGQGFVTEAFF.

The sample holds one count of this clone. The chain is built from TRBV5-1 and TRBJ2-7; 12 positions agree with TRBD1. Germline V gene sequence: CDR1 SGHRS, CDR2 YFSETQ. The CDR3 loop spans 15 amino acids. Losses at the gene ends were 4 bases for V and 7 bases for J; bases not matched to a gene: 9. The CDR3 DNA reads TGCGCCAGCAGCGGTTCCGGGACAGGGGGCGAAGAGCAGTACTTC. Translated, it gives CASSGSGTGGEEQYF.

The chain links TRBV6-1 to TRBJ2-2, with TRBD1 matching 7 bases. This CDR3 spans 17 amino acids. The V gene end was trimmed by 2 bases and the J gene end by 4 bases; junction bases not matched to a gene: 10. The germline V gene encodes CDR1 MNHNS and CDR2 SASEGT. The chain's CDR3 is CASSESPTGAVTGELFF. Written as DNA, the CDR3 is TGTGCCAGCAGTGAATCGCCCACAGGGGCGGTCACCGGGGAGCTGTTTTTT.